The 30 T cell receptor beta chains listed next were all sequenced from one sample in a study of identical twins. Each CDR3 protein is one row after TCRdb ran MiXCR on the 5' RACE reads. The sample lists around 1.7 million distinct CDR3 sequences, around 33% occurring once. Sequenced: cord blood. The source of these receptors is a newborn girl in good health.

The chain has TRBV21-1 and TRBJ2-3. TRBV21-1 is reported as a pseudogene. The CDR3 length is 14 residues. The CDR3 nucleotides are TGTGCCAGCAGCCGACCCCGTGGCGAGGATACGCAGTATTTT. This translates into CASSRPRGEDTQYF.

V and J are TRBV20-1 and TRBJ2-1, with unresolved D. Trimming pared 6 bases from V and 0 bases from J, leaving 12 bases between. The CDR3 is 14 residues long. Germline-derived CDR1 and CDR2 are DFQATT and SNEGSKA (reference sequence). The CDR3 region is CSAQYRASYNEQFF. DNA for the CDR3: TGCAGTGCCCAATACCGAGCCTCCTACAATGAGCAGTTCTTC.

The chain uses TRBV24-1 and TRBJ2-2, with 11 nucleotides matching TRBD2. The V segment lost 5 bases and the J segment 2 bases; nucleotides outside the gene matches: 6. The CDR3 extends over 17 amino acids. The V gene's germline CDR1 is KGHDR and CDR2 SFDVKD. The CDR3 reads CATSAFRLAGNTGELFF. CDR3 bases: TGTGCCACCAGTGCCTTTAGACTAGCGGGAAACACCGGGGAGCTGTTTTTT.

The chain employs TRBV5-1 and TRBJ2-3; weak D call: TRBD2 (6 bases). Trimming took off 0 bases at V and 4 bases at J, with 15 bases between the two ends. This CDR3 has 16 amino acids. CDR1 is SGHRS and CDR2 is YFSETQ in the germline V gene. The CDR3 sequence: CASSLEGGDEADTQYF. The CDR3, as DNA: TGCGCCAGCAGCTTGGAGGGCGGGGATGAGGCAGATACGCAGTATTTT.

The rearrangement joins TRBV3-1 to TRBJ2-1; 7 bases line up with TRBD1. Per the germline V gene, CDR1 is LGHDT and CDR2 is YNNKEL (reference sequence). V trimming: 1 base; J trimming: 6 bases; junction bases outside the gene matches: 9. This CDR3 region has 16 residues. The CDR3 is CASSQVGRPGGNEQFF. The DNA of the CDR3 is TGTGCCAGCAGCCAAGTAGGCAGGCCAGGGGGCAATGAGCAGTTCTTC.

This chain links TRBV6-5 with TRBJ2-3, with D hard to call. Germline V gene data show CDR1 as MNHEY and CDR2 as SVGAGI. V was trimmed by 6 bases and J by 2 bases, leaving 9 bases between them. The CDR3 loop spans 13 amino acids. As DNA, the CDR3 is TGTGCCAGCAGACACCCGCTCACAGATACGCAGTATTTT. Amino acid sequence: CASRHPLTDTQYF.

This clonotype appeared many times. The V gene is TRBV30, the J gene TRBJ2-5, with a tentative D call TRBD1 (5 bases). Trimming pared 8 bases from V and 5 bases from J, leaving 18 bases between. Looked up from germline, CDR1 is GTSNPN and CDR2 is SVGIG (reference sequence). This CDR3 has 13 residues. CDR3 in amino acids: CAGALPLWETQYF. Here the CDR3 DNA reads TGTGCCGGGGCTCTTCCTCTCTGGGAGACCCAGTACTTC.

The chain has TRBV10-3 and TRBJ2-3; no clear D. Germline V gene lookup returns CDR1 ENHRY and CDR2 SYGVKD. There are 14 residues in the CDR3. The V end was cut by 4 bases, the J end by 1 base, with 9 bases between. The CDR3 loop reads CAISAYQGTDTQYF. In nucleotides, the CDR3 is TGTGCCATCAGTGCCTACCAGGGCACAGATACGCAGTATTTT.

This clonotype was found a few times. This sequence joins TRBV7-9 and TRBJ1-5; no firm D call. Germline CDR1 reads SEHNR; CDR2 reads FQNEAQ (reference sequence). V was shortened by 1 base and J by 0 bases, with 13 bases between the two germline ends. The CDR3 consists of 17 residues. CDR3 bases: TGTGCCAGCAGCTTAGGTCTGGGGAGATATAGCAATCAGCCCCAGCATTTT. Translation: CASSLGLGRYSNQPQHF.

The V gene is TRBV12-3 or TRBV12-4, the J gene TRBJ2-1; 14 bases match TRBD2. The V segment lost 3 bases and the J segment 7 bases; nucleotides outside the gene matches: 11. There are 18 residues in the CDR3. The CDR3 DNA sequence: TGTGCCAGCAGTTTTGGGACTAGCGGGGGCCGACGGATTAATGAGCAGTTCTTC. This translates into CASSFGTSGGRRINEQFF.

Notes on this clonotype: With a much larger clone just one base away, this may be a read error. The chain is built from TRBV5-1 and TRBJ2-3, with 7 bases aligning to TRBD1. The V gene's germline CDR1 is SGHRS and CDR2 YFSETQ. The CDR3 loop spans 15 amino acids. The CDR3 sequence is CASSLEGASTDAQYF. The CDR3 DNA sequence: TGCGCCAGCAGCTTGGAGGGGGCTAGCACAGATGCGCAGTATTTT.

This rearrangement joins TRBV20-1 to TRBJ2-7; tentative D call: TRBD2 (5 bases). V gave up 0 bases and J gave up 9 bases, with 18 bases separating them. The CDR3 loop spans 14 amino acids. The germline V gene has CDR1 DFQATT and CDR2 SNEGSKA (reference sequence). Here the CDR3 DNA reads TGCAGTGCTAGAGAGATTAGCGACCCGGGGTTGCAGTACTTC. Translation gives CSAREISDPGLQYF.

The sample holds a few counts of this clonotype. The V gene is TRBV5-8, the J gene TRBJ2-3, with a tentative D call TRBD2 (5 bases). Trimming stripped 0 bases from V and 0 bases from J, with 14 bases between. There are 17 residues in the CDR3. CDR1 is SGHTS and CDR2 is YDEGEE in the germline V gene. The CDR3 DNA sequence: TGTGCCAGCAGCTTGGGAGGTATAGCGTATAGCACAGATACGCAGTATTTT. Translating gives CASSLGGIAYSTDTQYF.

The J gene is TRBJ1-1, the V gene TRBV7-9; 7 nucleotides match TRBD1. This CDR3 spans 19 amino acids. J was trimmed by 3 bases and V by 5 bases; bases with no gene match: 21. Germline V CDR1 and CDR2: SEHNR, FQNEAQ (reference sequence). The CDR3 loop is CASSPGGYRGGNMDTEAFF. DNA for the CDR3: TGTGCCAGCAGCCCAGGAGGATACAGGGGAGGGAATATGGACACTGAAGCTTTCTTT.

The V gene is TRBV7-2, the J gene TRBJ2-3, with D maybe TRBD2 (7 bases). The CDR3 is 13 residues long. Trimming pared 5 bases from V and 10 bases from J, leaving 16 bases between. Germline V lookup: CDR1 SGHTA, CDR2 FQGNSA. CDR3 sequence (DNA): TGTGCCAGCAGCCGCGGGGGCGGGGATGCGCAGTATTTT. It is translated as CASSRGGGDAQYF.

The table lists this clonotype with a few counts. V gene TRBV5-1 combines with J gene TRBJ2-1, with 8 bases lining up with TRBD1. Germline-derived CDR1 and CDR2 are SGHRS and YFSETQ. The CDR3 is 14 residues long. V lost 4 bases, J lost 4 bases, and 4 bases stayed unmatched. DNA of the CDR3: TGCGCCAGCAGCATCCGACAGGGGTACAATGAGCAGTTCTTC. It translates to CASSIRQGYNEQFF. The full variable domain, its missing parts supplied by reference TRBV5-1 and TRBJ2-1, is KAGVTQTPRYLIKTRGQQVTLSCSPISGHRSVSWYQQTPGQGLQFLFEYFSETQRNKGNFPGRFSGRQFSNSRSEMNVSTLELGDSALYLCASSIRQGYNEQFFGPGTRLTVL.

The CDR3 spells CASSLGKAGVNTGELFF. In DNA, the CDR3 is TGCGCCAGCAGCTTGGGAAAAGCGGGAGTGAACACCGGGGAGCTGTTTTTT. V is TRBV5-1 and J is TRBJ2-2, with TRBD2 matching 8 bases. CDR3 length equals 17 residues. Germline V gene lookup returns CDR1 SGHRS and CDR2 YFSETQ. Trimming took 0 bases from V and 1 from J; bases not matched to a gene: 5.

This clonotype was picked up many times. J is TRBJ2-6 and V is TRBV12-3 or TRBV12-4; no definite D call. The CDR3 consists of 15 residues. The V end lost 7 bases, the J end lost 0 bases, and 10 bases lay between the germline ends. CDR3 nucleotides: TGTGCCAGCACTACGGACCTCTCTGGGGCCAACGTCCTGACTTTC. Its protein is CASTTDLSGANVLTF.

There are a few counts of this clonotype. The V call is TRBV20-1, the J call TRBJ2-7; no definite D call. V was shortened by 0 bases and J by 2 bases, with 14 bases between the two germline ends. CDR3 size: 15 residues. Germline CDR1 and CDR2: DFQATT and SNEGSKA (reference sequence). The CDR3 DNA reads TGCAGTGCTAGAGATTACCCGAGAAAAACCTACGAGCAGTACTTC. Translation gives CSARDYPRKTYEQYF.

This clonotype occurred many times. The chain carries TRBV10-3 and TRBJ2-3; TRBD2 matches 7 bases. From germline, CDR1 is ENHRY and CDR2 SYGVKD. The CDR3 spans 13 residues. The ends lost 8 bases at V and 5 bases at J; junction bases unmatched: 7. The CDR3 coding sequence is TGTGCCATCGGAAGCGGGATGGAAGATACGCAGTATTTT. Protein product: CAIGSGMEDTQYF.

Notes on this clonotype: A much more abundant neighbour one base away suggests this may be a read error. The gene calls are TRBV3-1 and TRBJ2-6; D remains unclear. Germline CDR1 and CDR2: LGHDT and YNNKEL (reference sequence). CDR3 length: 14 amino acids. The CDR3 bases are TGTGCCTGCAGCCAAGCCTCTGGGGCCAACGTCCTGACTTTC. Its protein is CACSQASGANVLTF.

This clonotype has only a few counts. J is TRBJ2-1 and V is TRBV29-1; D perhaps matches TRBD1 (6 bases). CDR3 length equals 14 residues. V lost 7 bases and J 6 bases, leaving 19 bases between the germline ends. Germline CDR1 is SQVTM and CDR2 is ANQGSEA. DNA for the CDR3: TGCAGCGGCCGAACCAGGGGACGCGGCAATGAGCAGTTCTTC. It translates to CSGRTRGRGNEQFF.

The gene calls are TRBV6-1 and TRBJ2-5; 13 bases are a match to TRBD2. Losses at the gene ends were 6 bases for V and 13 bases for J; bases not matched to a gene: 20. Germline V gene lookup returns CDR1 MNHNS and CDR2 SASEGT. This CDR3 has 17 residues. The CDR3 DNA reads TGTGCCAGCAGCCCTTCCCGACTAGCGGGAGGTACCTACGAGCGGTACTTC. Protein product: CASSPSRLAGGTYERYF.

In this sample, this clonotype turned up a few times. This chain connects TRBV6-1 to TRBJ2-7; 7 bases fit TRBD1. The CDR3 covers 14 residues. Germline loops: CDR1 MNHNS, CDR2 SASEGT. Unmatched junction bases numbered 3, after V lost 1 base and J lost 3 bases. CDR3: CASSEGYRGYEQYF. Here the CDR3 DNA reads TGTGCCAGCAGTGAAGGTTACAGGGGCTACGAGCAGTACTTC.

This clonotype was seen ten or more times. The chain employs TRBV6-5 and TRBJ2-1, with TRBD2 identical over 8 bases. This CDR3 is built from 15 residues. The germline gives CDR1 MNHEY, CDR2 SVGAGI. Trimming at V came to 4 bases and at J to 6 bases, leaving 8 bases not matched to a gene. The CDR3 DNA sequence: TGTGCCAGCAGTTCGAGCCCACGGGGGGGCAATGAGCAGTTCTTC. It is translated as CASSSSPRGGNEQFF.

The table lists this clonotype with a few counts. CDR3 bases: TGTGCCAGCACCCCCTGGGCTAACTATGGCTACACCTTC. This sequence encodes CASTPWANYGYTF. The gene calls are TRBV28 and TRBJ1-2; D gene ambiguous. With 7 bases removed from V and 0 bases from J, the gap between germline ends came to 9 bases. The germline V gene encodes CDR1 MDHEN and CDR2 SYDVKM. The CDR3 is 13 amino acids.

This clonotype occurred once. V is TRBV7-9 and J is TRBJ1-3; D is ambiguous. Germline lookup yields CDR1 SEHNR and CDR2 FQNEAQ (reference sequence). V lost 1 base and J lost 4, with 8 bases in between. The CDR3 totals 14 residues. The CDR3 coding sequence is TGTGCCAGCAGCTTAGAGGTCCAGGGAAACACCATATATTTT. Protein: CASSLEVQGNTIYF.

V usage is TRBV3-1 and J usage is TRBJ2-1; TRBD2 matches 8 bases. Germline V gene sequence: CDR1 LGHDT, CDR2 YNNKEL (reference sequence). This CDR3 contains 16 residues. V was pared by 4 bases and J by 4 bases, with 9 bases of the junction left unmatched. The CDR3 region has the DNA TGTGCCAGCAGCCCCAGAGCGGGAGCGGGGTACAATGAGCAGTTCTTC. Translating gives CASSPRAGAGYNEQFF.

A few counts support this clonotype. The V gene is TRBV15, the J gene TRBJ1-5; a weak D match, TRBD1 (6 bases). Trimming stripped 1 base from V and 1 base from J, with 11 bases between. The length of the CDR3 is 16 residues. CDR1 and CDR2 from the germline V gene are LNHNV and YYDKDF (reference sequence). The CDR3 reads CATSRGTGMSNQPQHF. The CDR3 nucleotides are TGTGCCACCAGCAGAGGTACAGGGATGAGCAATCAGCCCCAGCATTTT.

This sequence joins TRBV3-1 and TRBJ1-1; perhaps TRBD1 as D (6 bases). V was pared by 5 bases and J by 6 bases, with 13 bases between. Per the germline V gene, CDR1 is LGHDT and CDR2 is YNNKEL (reference sequence). The CDR3 spans 13 residues. The CDR3 DNA follows: TGTGCCAGCAGCTTTGGGACATACGCTGAAGCTTTCTTT. Its protein is CASSFGTYAEAFF. Drawing the rest from reference TRBV3-1 and TRBJ1-1, the complete variable domain is DTAVSQTPKYLVTQMGNDKSIKCEQNLGHDTMYWYKQDSKKFLKIMFSYNNKELIINETVPNRFSPKSPDKAHLNLHINSLELGDSAVYFCASSFGTYAEAFFGQGTRLTVV.